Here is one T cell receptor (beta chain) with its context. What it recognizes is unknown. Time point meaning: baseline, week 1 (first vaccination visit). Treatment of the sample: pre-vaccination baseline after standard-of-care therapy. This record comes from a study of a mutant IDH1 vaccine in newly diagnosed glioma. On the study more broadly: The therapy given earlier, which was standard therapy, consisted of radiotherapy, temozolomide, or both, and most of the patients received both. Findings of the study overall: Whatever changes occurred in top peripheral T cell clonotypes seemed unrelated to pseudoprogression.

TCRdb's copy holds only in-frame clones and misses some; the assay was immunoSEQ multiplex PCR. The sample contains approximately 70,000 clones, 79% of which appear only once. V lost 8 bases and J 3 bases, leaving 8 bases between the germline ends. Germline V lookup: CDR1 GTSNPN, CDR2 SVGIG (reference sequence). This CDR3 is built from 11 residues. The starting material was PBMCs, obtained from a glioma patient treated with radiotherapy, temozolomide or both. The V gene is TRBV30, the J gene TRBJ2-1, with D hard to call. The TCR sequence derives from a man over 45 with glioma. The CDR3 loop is CALSIYNEQFF. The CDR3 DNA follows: TGTGCCCTGTCCATCTACAATGAGCAGTTCTTC.